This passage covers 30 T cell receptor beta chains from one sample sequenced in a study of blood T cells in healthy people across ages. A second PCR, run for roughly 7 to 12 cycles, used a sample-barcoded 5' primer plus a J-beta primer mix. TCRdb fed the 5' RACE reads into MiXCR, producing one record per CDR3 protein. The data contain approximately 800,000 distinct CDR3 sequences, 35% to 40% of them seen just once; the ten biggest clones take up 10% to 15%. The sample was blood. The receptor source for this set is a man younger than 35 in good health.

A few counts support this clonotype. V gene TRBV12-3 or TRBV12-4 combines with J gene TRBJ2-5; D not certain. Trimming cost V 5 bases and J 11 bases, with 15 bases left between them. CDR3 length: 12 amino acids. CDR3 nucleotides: TGTGCCAGCAGTCCCGGAACCAATGAGCAGTACTTC. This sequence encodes CASSPGTNEQYF.

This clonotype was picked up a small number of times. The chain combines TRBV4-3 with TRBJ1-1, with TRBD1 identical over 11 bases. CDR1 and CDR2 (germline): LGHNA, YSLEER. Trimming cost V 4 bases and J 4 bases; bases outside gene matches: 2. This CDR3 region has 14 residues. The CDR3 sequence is CASSRGQGATEAFF. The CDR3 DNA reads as TGCGCCAGCAGCCGCGGACAGGGGGCCACTGAAGCTTTCTTT.

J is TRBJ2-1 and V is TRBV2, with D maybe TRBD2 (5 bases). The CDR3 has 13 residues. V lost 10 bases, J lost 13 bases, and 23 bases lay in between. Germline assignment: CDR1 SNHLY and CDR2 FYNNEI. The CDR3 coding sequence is TGTGCCATCAGACGGTCCGGGGAAGAGACCCAGTTCTTC. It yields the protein CAIRRSGEETQFF.

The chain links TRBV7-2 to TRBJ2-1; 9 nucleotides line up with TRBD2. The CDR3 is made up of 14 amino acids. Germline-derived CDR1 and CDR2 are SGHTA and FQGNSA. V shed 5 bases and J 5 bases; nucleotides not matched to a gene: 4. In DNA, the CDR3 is TGTGCCAGCAGCCCTAGCGGGGCCCACAATGAGCAGTTCTTC. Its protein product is CASSPSGAHNEQFF.

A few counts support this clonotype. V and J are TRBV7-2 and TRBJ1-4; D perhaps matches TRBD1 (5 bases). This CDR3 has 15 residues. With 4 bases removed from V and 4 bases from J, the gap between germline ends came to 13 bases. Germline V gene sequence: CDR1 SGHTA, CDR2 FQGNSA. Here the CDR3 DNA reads TGTGCCAGCAGCTCCGGGGACGGCCTTAATGAAAAACTGTTTTTT. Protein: CASSSGDGLNEKLFF.

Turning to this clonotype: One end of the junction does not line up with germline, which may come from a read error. CDR3 DNA sequence: TGCGCCAGCAGCAAATATCTACGCAGCGCTAACTATGGCCACACCTTC. Protein product: CASSKYLRSANYGHTF. The J gene is TRBJ1-2, the V gene TRBV5-1, with D unclear. CDR1 is SGHRS, CDR2 YFSETQ, per germline. This CDR3 region has 16 residues.

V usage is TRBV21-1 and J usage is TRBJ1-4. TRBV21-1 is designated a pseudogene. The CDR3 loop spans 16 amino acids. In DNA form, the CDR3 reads TGTGCCAGCAGCAAAGCGCGCGGATCAACTAATGAAAAACTGTTTTTT. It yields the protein CASSKARGSTNEKLFF.

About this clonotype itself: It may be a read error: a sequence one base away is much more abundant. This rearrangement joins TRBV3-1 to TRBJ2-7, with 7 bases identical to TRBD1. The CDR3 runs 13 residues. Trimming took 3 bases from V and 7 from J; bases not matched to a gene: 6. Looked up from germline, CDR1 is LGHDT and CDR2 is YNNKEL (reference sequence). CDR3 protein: CASSQGQGDEQYF. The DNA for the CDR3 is TGTGCCAGCAGCCAGGGTCAGGGGGATGAGCAGTACTTC.

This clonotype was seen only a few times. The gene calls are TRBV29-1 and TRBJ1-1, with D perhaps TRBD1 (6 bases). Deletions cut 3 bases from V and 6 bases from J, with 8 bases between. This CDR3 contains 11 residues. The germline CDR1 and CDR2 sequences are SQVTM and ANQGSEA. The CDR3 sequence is CSVDGGPEAFF. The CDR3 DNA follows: TGCAGCGTTGACGGGGGCCCTGAAGCTTTCTTT. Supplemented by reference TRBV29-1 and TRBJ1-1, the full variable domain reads SAVISQKPSRDICQRGTSLTIQCQVDSQVTMMFWYRQQPGQSLTLIATANQGSEATYESGFVIDKFPISRPNLTFSTLTVSNMSPEDSSIYLCSVDGGPEAFFGQGTRLTVV.

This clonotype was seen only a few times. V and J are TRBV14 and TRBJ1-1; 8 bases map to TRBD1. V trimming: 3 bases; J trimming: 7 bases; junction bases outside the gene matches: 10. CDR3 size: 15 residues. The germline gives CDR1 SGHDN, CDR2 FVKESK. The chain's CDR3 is CASSQPGQGQREAFF. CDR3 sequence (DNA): TGTGCCAGCAGCCAGCCCGGACAGGGTCAGCGTGAAGCTTTCTTT.

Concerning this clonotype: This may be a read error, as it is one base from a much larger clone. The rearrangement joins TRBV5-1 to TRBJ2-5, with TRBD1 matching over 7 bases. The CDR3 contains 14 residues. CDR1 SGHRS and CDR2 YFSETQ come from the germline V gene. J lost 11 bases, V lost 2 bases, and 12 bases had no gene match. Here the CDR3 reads CASSLNTGDNEQYF. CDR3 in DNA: TGCGCCAGCAGCTTAAATACAGGGGACAATGAGCAGTACTTC.

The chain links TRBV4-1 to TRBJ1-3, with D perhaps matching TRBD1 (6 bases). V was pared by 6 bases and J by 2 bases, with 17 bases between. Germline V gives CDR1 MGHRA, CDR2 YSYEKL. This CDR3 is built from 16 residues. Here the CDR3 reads CASSPGQRFPGNTIYF. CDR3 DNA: TGCGCCAGCAGTCCGGGACAAAGATTCCCTGGAAACACCATATATTTT.

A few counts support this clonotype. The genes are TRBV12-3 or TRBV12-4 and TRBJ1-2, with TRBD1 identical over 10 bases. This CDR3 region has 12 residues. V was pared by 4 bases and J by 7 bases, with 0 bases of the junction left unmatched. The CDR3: CASSWTGGGYTF. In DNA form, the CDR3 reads TGTGCCAGCAGTTGGACAGGGGGTGGCTACACCTTC.

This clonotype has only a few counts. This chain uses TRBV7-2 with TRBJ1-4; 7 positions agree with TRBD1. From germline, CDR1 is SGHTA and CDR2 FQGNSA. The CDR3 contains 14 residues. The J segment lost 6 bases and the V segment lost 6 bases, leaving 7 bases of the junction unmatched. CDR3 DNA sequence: TGTGCCAGCAGACAGGGGATCCCTGATGAAAAACTGTTTTTT. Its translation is CASRQGIPDEKLFF.

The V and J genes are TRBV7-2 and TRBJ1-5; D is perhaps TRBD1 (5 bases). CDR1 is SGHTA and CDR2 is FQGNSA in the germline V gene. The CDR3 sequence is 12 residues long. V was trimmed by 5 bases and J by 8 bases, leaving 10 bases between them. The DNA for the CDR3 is TGTGCCAGCAGCCCGGGGCGGGAGCCCCAGCATTTT. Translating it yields CASSPGREPQHF. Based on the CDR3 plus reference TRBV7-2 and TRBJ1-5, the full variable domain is GAGVSQSPSNKVTEKGKDVELRCDPISGHTALYWYRQSLGQGLEFLIYFQGNSAPDKSGLPSDRFSAERTGGSVSTLTIQRTQQEDSAVYLCASSPGREPQHFGDGTRLSIL.

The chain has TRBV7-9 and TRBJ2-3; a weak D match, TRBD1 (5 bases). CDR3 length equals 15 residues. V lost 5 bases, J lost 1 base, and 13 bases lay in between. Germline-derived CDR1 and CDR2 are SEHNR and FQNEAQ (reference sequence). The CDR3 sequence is CASSRRQNRTDTQYF. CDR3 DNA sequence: TGTGCCAGCAGCCGCAGACAGAACCGCACAGATACGCAGTATTTT.

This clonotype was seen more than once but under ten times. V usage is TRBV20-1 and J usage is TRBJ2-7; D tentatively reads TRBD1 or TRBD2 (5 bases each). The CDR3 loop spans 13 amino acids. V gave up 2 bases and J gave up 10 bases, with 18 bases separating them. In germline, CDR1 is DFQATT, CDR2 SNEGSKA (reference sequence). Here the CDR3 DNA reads TGCAGTGCTAGATCTTCGCAGGGAGTTGCCCAGTACTTC. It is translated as CSARSSQGVAQYF.

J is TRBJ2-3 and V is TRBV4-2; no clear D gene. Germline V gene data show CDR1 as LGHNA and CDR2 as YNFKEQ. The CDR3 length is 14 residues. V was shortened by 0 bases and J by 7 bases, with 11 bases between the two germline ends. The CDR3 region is CASSQDLGSYTQYF. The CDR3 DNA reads TGTGCCAGCAGCCAAGACCTGGGCAGCTATACGCAGTATTTT.

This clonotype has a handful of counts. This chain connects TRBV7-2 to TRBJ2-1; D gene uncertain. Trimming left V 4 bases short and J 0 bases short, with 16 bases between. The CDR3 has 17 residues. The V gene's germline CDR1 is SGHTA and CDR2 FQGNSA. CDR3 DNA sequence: TGTGCCAGCAGCTCGGATATCCGACCTAGCTCCTACAATGAGCAGTTCTTC. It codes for CASSSDIRPSSYNEQFF. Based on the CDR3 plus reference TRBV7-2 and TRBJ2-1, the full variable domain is GAGVSQSPSNKVTEKGKDVELRCDPISGHTALYWYRQSLGQGLEFLIYFQGNSAPDKSGLPSDRFSAERTGGSVSTLTIQRTQQEDSAVYLCASSSDIRPSSYNEQFFGPGTRLTVL.

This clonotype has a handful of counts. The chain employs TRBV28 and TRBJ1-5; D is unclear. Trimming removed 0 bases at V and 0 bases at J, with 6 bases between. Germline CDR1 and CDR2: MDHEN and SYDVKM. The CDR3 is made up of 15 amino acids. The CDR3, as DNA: TGTGCCAGCAGTTTATGGGGGAATAGCAATCAGCCCCAGCATTTT. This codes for CASSLWGNSNQPQHF.

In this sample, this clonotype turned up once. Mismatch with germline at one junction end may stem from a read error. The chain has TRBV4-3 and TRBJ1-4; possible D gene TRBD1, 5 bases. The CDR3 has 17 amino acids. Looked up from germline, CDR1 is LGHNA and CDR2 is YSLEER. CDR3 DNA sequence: TGCGCCGGCAGCCAAGATCCAGGGCCCGGGGCTAATGAAAAACTGTTTTTT. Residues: CAGSQDPGPGANEKLFF.

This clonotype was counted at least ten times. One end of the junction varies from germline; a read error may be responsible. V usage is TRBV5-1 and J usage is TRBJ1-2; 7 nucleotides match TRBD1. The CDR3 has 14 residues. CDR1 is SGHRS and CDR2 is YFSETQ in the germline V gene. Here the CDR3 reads CASSLGTANYGYTF. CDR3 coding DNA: TGTGCCAGCAGCTTGGGGACAGCTAACTATGGCTACACCTTC.

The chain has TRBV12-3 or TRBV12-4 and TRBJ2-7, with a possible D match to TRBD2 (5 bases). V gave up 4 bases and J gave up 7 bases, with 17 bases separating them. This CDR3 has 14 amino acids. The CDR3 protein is CASSSRGSLHEQYF. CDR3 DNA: TGTGCCAGCAGTTCCAGAGGGTCGCTACATGAGCAGTACTTC.

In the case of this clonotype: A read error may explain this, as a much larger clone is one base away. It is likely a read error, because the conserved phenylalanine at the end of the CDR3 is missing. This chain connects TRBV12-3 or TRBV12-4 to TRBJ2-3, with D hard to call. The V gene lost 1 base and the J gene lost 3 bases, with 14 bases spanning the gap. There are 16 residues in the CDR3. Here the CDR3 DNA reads TGTGCCAGCAGTTTAGGTGGTCCCCCGGCGACAGATACGCAGTATTCT. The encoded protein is CASSLGGPPATDTQYS.

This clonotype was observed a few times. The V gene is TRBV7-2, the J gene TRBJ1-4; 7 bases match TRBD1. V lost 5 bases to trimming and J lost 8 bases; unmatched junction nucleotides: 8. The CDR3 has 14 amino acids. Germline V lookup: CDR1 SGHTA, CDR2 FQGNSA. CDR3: CASSPDRAGEKLFF. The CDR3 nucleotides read TGTGCCAGCAGCCCAGACAGGGCGGGGGAAAAACTGTTTTTT.

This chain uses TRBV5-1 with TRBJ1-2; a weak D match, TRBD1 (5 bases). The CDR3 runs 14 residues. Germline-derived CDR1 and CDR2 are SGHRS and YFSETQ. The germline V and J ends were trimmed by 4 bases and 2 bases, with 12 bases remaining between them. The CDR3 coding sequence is TGCGCCAGCAGCCCGACGGGGGACAACTATGGCTACACCTTC. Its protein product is CASSPTGDNYGYTF.

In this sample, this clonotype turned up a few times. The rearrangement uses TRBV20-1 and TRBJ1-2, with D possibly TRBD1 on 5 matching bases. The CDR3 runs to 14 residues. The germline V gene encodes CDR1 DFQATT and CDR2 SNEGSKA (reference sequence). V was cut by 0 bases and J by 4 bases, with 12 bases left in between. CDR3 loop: CSARDVQGSYGYTF. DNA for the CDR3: TGCAGTGCTAGAGATGTTCAGGGATCCTATGGCTACACCTTC.

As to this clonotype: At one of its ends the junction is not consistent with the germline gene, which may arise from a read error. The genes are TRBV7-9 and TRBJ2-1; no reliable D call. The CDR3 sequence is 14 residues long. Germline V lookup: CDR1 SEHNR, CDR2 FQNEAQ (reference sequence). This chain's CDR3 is CAGSLAGSYNEQFF. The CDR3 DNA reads TGTGCCGGCAGCTTAGCCGGCTCCTACAATGAGCAGTTCTTC.

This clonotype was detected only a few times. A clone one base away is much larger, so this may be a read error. In DNA form, the CDR3 reads TGTGCCAGCAGGCTAGCGGGGGAAGAGCAGTACTTC. Translated, it gives CASRLAGEEQYF. The rearrangement joins TRBV12-3 or TRBV12-4 to TRBJ2-7; TRBD2 agrees at 10 bases. Trimming at V came to 6 bases and at J to 7 bases, leaving 3 bases not matched to a gene. This CDR3 is 12 amino acids long.

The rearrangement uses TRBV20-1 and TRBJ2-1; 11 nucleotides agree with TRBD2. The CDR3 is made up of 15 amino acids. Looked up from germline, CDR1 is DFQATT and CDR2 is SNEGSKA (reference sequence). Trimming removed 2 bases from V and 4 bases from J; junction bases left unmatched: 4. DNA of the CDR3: TGCAGTGCTAGAACTGGGACTAGCGGTTACAATGAGCAGTTCTTC. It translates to CSARTGTSGYNEQFF.